The rows below give T cell receptor beta chains drawn from one sample of a study of identifying expanded T cells in peripheral blood. Generated by immunoSEQ multiplex PCR, the TCRdb table keeps only in-frame clones and is missing some. This sample has approximately 86,000 clones; roughly 84% occur once, and the top ten carry 4% to 5.5%. The material sequenced was blood. The receptor source for this set is a person between 18 and 75 years old in good health. CDR3s include the opening cysteine and the closing phenylalanine or tryptophan. The D gene is left open where the match is weak. Size is omitted from some rows. Given values are once, few, many or a class for expanded clones.

clone_size	v_call	j_call	d_call	cdr3_nt	cdr3_aa
few	TRBV7-9	TRBJ1-1	NA	TGTGCCAGCAGCTTAGCCCACAGCACTGAAGCTTTCTTT	CASSLAHSTEAFF
NA	TRBV6-5	TRBJ2-7	NA	TGTGCCAGCGCCCGAACTAGAATTATTTTCTACGAGCAGTACTTC	CASARTRIIFYEQYF
few	TRBV19	TRBJ1-1	NA	TGTGCCAGTAGTAGACGGGACGGCCACACTGAAGCTTTCTTT	CASSRRDGHTEAFF
NA	TRBV7-2	TRBJ2-5	NA	TGTGCCAGCAGCTTATCGGCAATAGAGACCCAGTACTTC	CASSLSAIETQYF
NA	TRBV5-4	TRBJ1-6	NA	TGTGCCAGCAGCTTAAATAATTCACCCCTCCACTTT	CASSLNNSPLHF
NA	TRBV19	TRBJ2-2	TRBD1	TGTGCCAGTAGTAACACCGGGACAGGGGCCGGGGAGCTGTTTTTT	CASSNTGTGAGELFF
NA	TRBV10-3	TRBJ1-1	TRBD1	TGTGCCATCAGTGGACAGGGGGATTCAACTGAAGCTTTCTTT	CAISGQGDSTEAFF
NA	TRBV7-2	TRBJ1-2	NA	TGTGCCAGCAGCGCGACAGACATTAAAAGCTATGGCTACACCTTC	CASSATDIKSYGYTF
NA	TRBV9	TRBJ1-2	NA	TGTGCCAGCAGCGTAGGGAGCGGAGCTAACTATGGCTACACCTTC	CASSVGSGANYGYTF
NA	TRBV11-2	TRBJ2-1	NA	TGTGCCAGCAGCTGGGGGTATGAGCAGTTCTTC	CASSWGYEQFF
NA	TRBV7-9	TRBJ1-4	NA	TGTGCCAGCAGCTTACAGGGATATGAAAAACTGTTTTTT	CASSLQGYEKLFF
NA	TRBV4-3	TRBJ1-5	TRBD1	TGCGCCAGCTCCTACGCCCTAGGACAGGAACTCAATCAGCCCCAGCATTTT	CASSYALGQELNQPQHF
NA	TRBV30	TRBJ1-5	NA	TGTGCCTGGACCACGGGACAAAATCAGCCCCAGCATTTT	CAWTTGQNQPQHF
NA	TRBV18	TRBJ1-3	TRBD1	TGTGCCAGCTCACCGGGGACAGGGGACCGGAGTGGTGGAAACACCATATATTTT	CASSPGTGDRSGGNTIYF
NA	TRBV11-2	TRBJ2-7	NA	TGTGCCAGCAGCTTTATTCTACAGGGCAACGAGCAGTACTTC	CASSFILQGNEQYF
NA	TRBV6-1	TRBJ1-1	NA	TGTGCCAGCGCGCCATGGGCAGGGGCGGCTTTCTTT	CASAPWAGAAFF
NA	TRBV6-4	TRBJ1-1	NA	TGTGCCAGCAGTGTATCAGGGAACACTGAAGCTTTCTTT	CASSVSGNTEAFF
NA	TRBV4-3	TRBJ1-2	TRBD1	TGCGCCAGCAGCCAGGACAGGGGGAACTATGGCTACACCTTC	CASSQDRGNYGYTF
NA	TRBV19	TRBJ1-2	NA	TGTGCCAGTAGTGGCCTGCGGGGCTACACCTTC	CASSGLRGYTF
NA	TRBV6-6	TRBJ1-6	TRBD1	TGTGCCAGCAGTTATTCGGGACAGGGTGTTCCCCTCCACTTT	CASSYSGQGVPLHF
NA	TRBV4-1	TRBJ2-3	NA	TGCGCCAGCAGCCGTGAAAGGGGCACAGATACGCAGTATTTT	CASSRERGTDTQYF
NA	TRBV27	TRBJ1-6	NA	TGTGCCAGTACCCCCAGGAGAAGTTCGCCCCTCCACTTT	CASTPRRSSPLHF
once	TRBV11-3	TRBJ1-1	TRBD1	TGTGCCAGCAGCTCCCAGGGGGAGGACACTGAAGCTTTCTTT	CASSSQGEDTEAFF
NA	TRBV7-9	TRBJ1-1	NA	TGTGCCAGCAGTGCGAATGGAGCTTTCTTT	CASSANGAFF
NA	TRBV2	TRBJ1-1	NA	TGTGCCAGCGCCGTCGCTGAAGCTTTCTTT	CASAVAEAFF
NA	TRBV5-4	TRBJ1-6	NA	TGTGCCAGCAGCGGAACCCCCGGACACCCCAATAATTCACCCCTCCACTTT	CASSGTPGHPNNSPLHF
NA	TRBV4-1	TRBJ1-2	NA	TGCGCCAGCAGCCAAGATCGCAGGGTTTTAGCTAACTATGGCTACACCTTC	CASSQDRRVLANYGYTF
NA	TRBV7-2	TRBJ1-6	NA	TGTGCTAGCAGCTTCCTAAAGCGCTCCTATAATTCACCCCTCCACTTT	CASSFLKRSYNSPLHF
NA	TRBV6-1	TRBJ2-3	NA	TGTGCCAGTATACGGGACATACGGGCAGATACGCAGTATTTT	CASIRDIRADTQYF
NA	TRBV9	TRBJ2-1	NA	TGTGCCAGCAGCGTAGCCGGGGCAGGGGTGAATGAGCAGTTCTTC	CASSVAGAGVNEQFF
NA	TRBV9	TRBJ2-1	NA	TGTGCCAGCAGCGTAGGGGGACTTTCAAACCCCAACAATGAGCAGTTCTTC	CASSVGGLSNPNNEQFF
NA	TRBV7-2	TRBJ2-2	TRBD2	TGTGCCAGCAGCTCAACAACTAGCGGGGGAGGTCCCGGGGAGCTGTTTTTT	CASSSTTSGGGPGELFF
NA	TRBV18	TRBJ2-7	TRBD1	TGTGCCAGCTCACTAGAGCCGGGACAGACCTACGAGCAGTACTTC	CASSLEPGQTYEQYF
NA	TRBV5-1	TRBJ2-1	NA	TGCGCCAGCAGTCCGGGACAATGGGGAAATGAGCAGTTCTTC	CASSPGQWGNEQFF
few	TRBV6-5	TRBJ1-6	NA	TGTGCCAGCAGTTACTCACGACGGGAGTCACCCCTCCACTTT	CASSYSRRESPLHF
NA	TRBV6-5	TRBJ1-5	NA	TGTGCCAGCAGTTACCTTGTGCAGGAGAGCAATCAGCCCCAGCATTTT	CASSYLVQESNQPQHF
NA	TRBV6-5	TRBJ1-6	TRBD1	TGTGCCAGCAGTTACCGACAGGGAGTAAGGTCACCCCTCCACTTT	CASSYRQGVRSPLHF
NA	TRBV19	TRBJ2-3	NA	TGTGCCAGTAGTCTTGGGGGGACAGATACGCAGTATTTT	CASSLGGTDTQYF
NA	TRBV11-2	TRBJ1-1	NA	TGTGCCAGCAGCTATAGGAGCACTGAAGCTTTCTTT	CASSYRSTEAFF
NA	TRBV4-1	TRBJ1-1	TRBD1	TGCGCCAGCACGACACTCCGGGACAGGGGCGAAGCTTTCTTT	CASTTLRDRGEAFF
NA	TRBV5-1	TRBJ1-2	NA	TGCGCCAGCAGGGGTAGCTTTAACTATGGCTACACCTTC	CASRGSFNYGYTF
NA	TRBV5-1	TRBJ1-5	NA	TGCGCCAGCAGCTTGGGGGGGCATCAGCCCCAGCATTTT	CASSLGGHQPQHF
NA	TRBV10-3	TRBJ1-5	TRBD1	TGTGCCATCAATAATGACAGGGAGTCAAATCAGCCCCAGCATTTT	CAINNDRESNQPQHF
NA	TRBV6-5	TRBJ2-7	NA	TGTGCCAGCAGTTACGAGGGCGGCTACGAGCAGTACTTC	CASSYEGGYEQYF
NA	TRBV6-5	TRBJ1-6	NA	TGTGCCAGCAGTTCCGGGACTTATTCACCCCTCCACTTT	CASSSGTYSPLHF
NA	TRBV2	TRBJ2-3	NA	TGTGCCAGCAGTGATCTCGGATCGACAGATACGCAGTATTTT	CASSDLGSTDTQYF
medium-sized	TRBV30	TRBJ1-4	TRBD1	TGTGCCTGGAGTGAGTCGGACAGGGGCTTGAAAAAACTGTTTTTT	CAWSESDRGLKKLFF
NA	TRBV11-2	TRBJ2-7	NA	TGTGCCAGCAGCTTAGGAGCTGCAGGGAGCTCCTACGAGCAGTACTTC	CASSLGAAGSSYEQYF
medium-sized	TRBV6-1	TRBJ2-7	TRBD1	TGTGCCAGCAGTGAGGCCGGGACAGGGGGCCACGAGCAGTACTTC	CASSEAGTGGHEQYF
NA	TRBV5-1	TRBJ2-3	NA	TGCGCCAGCAGCTTGCAGGCCAGCACAGATACGCAGTATTTT	CASSLQASTDTQYF
NA	TRBV5-1	TRBJ2-5	NA	TGCGCCAGCAGCCCCGGGACCCCAGCCGAGACCCAGTACTTC	CASSPGTPAETQYF
NA	TRBV6-1	TRBJ1-3	NA	TGTGCCAGCAGTGAACACAGGAAAGACCTCAGCTCTGGAAACACCATATATTTT	CASSEHRKDLSSGNTIYF
NA	TRBV18	TRBJ1-1	NA	TGTGCCAGCTCACTGTTAAATTTGAACACTGAAGCTTTCTTT	CASSLLNLNTEAFF
NA	TRBV27	TRBJ1-1	NA	TGTGCCAGCAGTCTATATTACGCGGGGGGCGCAGAGAACACTGAAGCTTTCTTT	CASSLYYAGGAENTEAFF
few	TRBV30	TRBJ1-3	NA	TGTGCCTGGAGTGTACTAACAAATTCCCTTGGAAACACCATATATTTT	CAWSVLTNSLGNTIYF